This TCR beta chain was recovered during a study of monozygotic twins with cystic fibrosis. Profiled with immunoSEQ multiplex PCR; TCRdb holds only in-frame clones, not every one. The sample gives tens of thousands of clones, approximately 96% of which show up once; under 3% is in the top ten. As to this clone: The antigen remains undetermined.

Broader study findings: Nucleotide-identical clonotype sharing was significantly higher within monozygotic CF twin pairs than between unrelated CF individuals. Clonality was generally low (median about 0.01), higher in the most severe patients. Co-twins had the most similar V usage for 13 of 16 pairs, J for 8.

The CDR3 consists of 17 residues. V lost 0 bases, J lost 1 base, and 13 bases lay in between. CDR1 is SGDLS, CDR2 YYNGEE, per germline. This receptor was taken from a girl aged 2-10 years with cystic fibrosis. The chain is built from TRBV9 and TRBJ2-2, with D perhaps given as TRBD1 or TRBD2 (5 bases each). The source material was blood. CDR3 protein: CASSVVARGLNTGELFF. The CDR3 nucleotides read TGTGCCAGCAGCGTAGTAGCCCGGGGCCTGAACACCGGGGAGCTGTTTTTT.